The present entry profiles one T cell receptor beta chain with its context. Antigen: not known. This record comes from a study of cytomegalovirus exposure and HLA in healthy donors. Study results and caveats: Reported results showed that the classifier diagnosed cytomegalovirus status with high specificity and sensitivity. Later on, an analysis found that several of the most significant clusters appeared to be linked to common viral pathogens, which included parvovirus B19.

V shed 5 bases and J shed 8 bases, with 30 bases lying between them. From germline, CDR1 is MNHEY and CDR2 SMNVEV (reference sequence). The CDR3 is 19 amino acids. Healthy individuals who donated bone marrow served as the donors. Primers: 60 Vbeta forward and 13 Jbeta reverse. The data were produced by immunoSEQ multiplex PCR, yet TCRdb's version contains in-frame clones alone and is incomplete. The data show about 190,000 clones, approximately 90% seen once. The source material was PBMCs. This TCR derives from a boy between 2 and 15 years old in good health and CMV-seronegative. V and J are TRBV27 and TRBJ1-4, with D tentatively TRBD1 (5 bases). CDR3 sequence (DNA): TGTGCCAGCAGTGGGTTCTCCCCCCTTCACAGGCCCGCTGAGGAAAAACTGTTTTTT. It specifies CASSGFSPLHRPAEEKLFF. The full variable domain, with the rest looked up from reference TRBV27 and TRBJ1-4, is EAQVTQNPRYLITVTGKKLTVTCSQNMNHEYMSWYRQDPGLGLRQIYYSMNVEVTDKGDVPEGYKVSRKEKRNFPLILESPSPNQTSLYFCASSGFSPLHRPAEEKLFFGSGTQLSVL.